The 17 T cell receptor beta chains presented below share a single source sample, sequenced in a study of control samples from healthy donors and cancer patients (dated by TCRdb to about 2020). Preparation of the library involved the immunoSEQ multiplex PCR assay. Not all clones reach the TCRdb copy of this immuneACCESS table, which keeps in-frame sequences only. Checked studies attribute under half of the gap to unresolved V genes and leave the rest unexplained. Present in this sample are 85,000 to 95,000 clones, approximately 93% of which were seen just once. Clones ranked in the top ten supply around 0.92% of the sample. The sample was blood. The receptors shown here come from a woman younger than 45 in good health.

The sample holds one count of this clone. The rearrangement joins TRBV4-2 to TRBJ2-2, with TRBD2 matching over 11 bases. CDR1 and CDR2 (germline): LGHNA, YNFKEQ. After removal of 3 bases from V and 0 bases from J, the junction contained 3 bases not matched to a gene. The CDR3 runs to 17 residues. In DNA form, the CDR3 reads TGTGCCAGCAGCCAGACTAGCGGGGAGACGAACACCGGGGAGCTGTTTTTT. Its translation: CASSQTSGETNTGELFF.

This clone appeared a single time. The chain is built from TRBV7-7 and TRBJ1-2, with 7 bases that match TRBD1. After removal of 3 bases from V and 3 bases from J, the junction contained 1 base not matched to a gene. From germline, CDR1 is SSHAT and CDR2 FNYEAQ (reference sequence). There are 13 residues in the CDR3. The DNA of the CDR3 is TGTGCCAGCAGCTTGGACAGGCACTATGGCTACACCTTC. Protein sequence: CASSLDRHYGYTF. Full variable domain (rest looked up from reference TRBV7-7 and TRBJ1-2): GAGVSQSPRYKVTKRGQDVTLRCDPISSHATLYWYQQALGQGPEFLTYFNYEAQPDKSGLPSDRFSAERPEGSISTLTIQRTEQRDSAMYRCASSLDRHYGYTFGSGTRLTVV.

The rearrangement uses TRBV7-9 and TRBJ2-2, with D hard to call. Trimming left V 1 base short and J 1 base short, with 4 bases between. The CDR3 is 14 amino acids. The germline gives CDR1 SEHNR, CDR2 FQNEAQ (reference sequence). CDR3 residues: CASSLEMNTGELFF. As DNA, the CDR3 is TGTGCCAGCAGCTTAGAGATGAACACCGGGGAGCTGTTTTTT.

This chain links TRBV20-1 with TRBJ2-7; 12 positions match TRBD2. Trimming at V came to 3 bases and at J to 0 bases, leaving 3 bases not matched to a gene. This CDR3 comprises 15 residues. Germline V gene sequence: CDR1 DFQATT, CDR2 SNEGSKA (reference sequence). The CDR3 here is CSASRGLAGSYEQYF. The CDR3 DNA sequence: TGCAGTGCTAGTCGGGGACTAGCGGGCTCCTACGAGCAGTACTTC.

This chain joins TRBV7-3 and TRBJ2-1; TRBD2 might be the D (6 bases). Germline CDR1 is SGHTA and CDR2 is FQGTGA. V lost 5 bases to trimming and J lost 3 bases, with 17 bases between them. This CDR3 comprises 16 residues. CDR3 region: CASSPRDSPYYNEQFF. The CDR3 nucleotides are TGTGCCAGCAGCCCGAGGGACTCTCCCTACTACAATGAGCAGTTCTTC.

V is TRBV3-1 (or the pseudogene TRBV3-2) and J is TRBJ2-5, with a tentative D call TRBD1 (6 bases). CDR1 is LGHDT, CDR2 YNNKEL, per germline (reference sequence). V was pared by 1 base and J by 10 bases, with 13 bases between. The CDR3 has 13 amino acids. CDR3 protein: CASSQGTAPGQYF. The CDR3 DNA reads as TGTGCCAGCAGCCAAGGGACAGCGCCCGGCCAGTACTTC.

The rearrangement links TRBV3-1 (or the pseudogene TRBV3-2) to TRBJ1-1, with D perhaps TRBD1 (5 bases). CDR3 length: 15 residues. V lost 4 bases and J 0 bases, leaving 12 bases between the germline ends. Germline values: CDR1 LGHDT, CDR2 YNNKEL (reference sequence). CDR3 loop: CASSPTTVMNTEAFF. The CDR3 DNA is TGTGCCAGCAGCCCGACGACAGTCATGAACACTGAAGCTTTCTTT.

CDR3 sequence reads: CASSPLVLQVYEQFF. The CDR3 DNA sequence: TGTGCCAGCTCACCACTCGTCCTACAGGTTTATGAGCAGTTCTTC. The genes are TRBV18 and TRBJ2-1; possible D gene TRBD1, 5 bases. The CDR3 extends over 15 amino acids. V was cut by 1 base and J by 8 bases, with 15 bases left in between. CDR1 KGHSH and CDR2 LQKENI come from the germline V gene. The whole variable domain, remainder taken from reference TRBV18 and TRBJ2-1, is NAGVMQNPRHLVRRRGQEARLRCSPMKGHSHVYWYRQLPEEGLKFMVYLQKENIIDESGMPKERFSAEFPKEGPSILRIQQVVRGDSAAYFCASSPLVLQVYEQFFGPGTRLTVL.

This chain connects TRBV12-5 to TRBJ2-1, with 10 nucleotides matching TRBD2. The CDR3 sequence is 17 residues long. The J segment lost 8 bases and the V segment lost 0 bases, leaving 10 bases of the junction unmatched. Germline values: CDR1 LGHNT, CDR2 FRNRAP. The CDR3 sequence: CASGLVDPSGSYDEQFF. CDR3 in DNA: TGTGCTAGTGGTTTGGTGGACCCTAGCGGGAGTTACGATGAGCAGTTCTTC.

This chain connects TRBV11-3 to TRBJ2-2, with D perhaps matching TRBD1 (5 bases). This CDR3 is 17 amino acids long. V was shortened by 5 bases and J by 4 bases, with 20 bases between the two germline ends. Per germline, CDR1 SGHNT and CDR2 YENEEA. In DNA, the CDR3 is TGTGCCAGCAGCACTCGAAGGGGAAGGGCTTTCACCGGGGAGCTGTTTTTT. Translation: CASSTRRGRAFTGELFF.

The genes are TRBV5-8 and TRBJ2-5; TRBD1 matches at 8 bases. Per the germline V gene, CDR1 is SGHTS and CDR2 is YDEGEE. After removal of 7 bases from V and 4 bases from J, the junction contained 18 bases not matched to a gene. The CDR3 covers 17 residues. CDR3 DNA sequence: TGTGCCAGCGGGGACCAGGGGGCGCGATCTAGAGGAGAGACCCAGTACTTC. Protein: CASGDQGARSRGETQYF.

The chain joins TRBV29-1 to TRBJ1-5; the D is unclear. Trimming removed 5 bases from V and 0 bases from J, with 11 bases in between. The CDR3 extends over 14 amino acids. The germline V gene has CDR1 SQVTM and CDR2 ANQGSEA. CDR3 amino acids: CSVTTANSNQPQHF. The CDR3 nucleotides read TGCAGCGTTACAACAGCGAATAGCAATCAGCCCCAGCATTTT.

This CDR3 is CASSYGTDFNSPLHF. CDR3 DNA sequence: TGTGCCAGCAGCTACGGGACGGATTTTAATTCACCCCTCCACTTT. This chain joins TRBV5-6 and TRBJ1-6; D may be TRBD1 (5 bases). The CDR3 consists of 15 residues. Looked up from germline, CDR1 is SGHDT and CDR2 is YYEEEE. V was cut by 3 bases and J by 6 bases, with 13 bases left in between.

The V and J genes are TRBV19 and TRBJ2-2; D not certain. The CDR3 sequence is 15 residues long. Germline V CDR1 and CDR2: LNHDA, SQIVND (reference sequence). Deletions cut 3 bases from V and 1 base from J, with 9 bases between. This chain's CDR3 is CASSMADGNTGELFF. The CDR3 DNA reads TGTGCCAGTAGTATGGCGGACGGGAACACCGGGGAGCTGTTTTTT.

The J gene is TRBJ1-1, the V gene TRBV6-5, with D possibly matching TRBD1 (6 bases). From germline, CDR1 is MNHEY and CDR2 SVGAGI. The ends were cut back, 0 bases at V and 1 base at J, with 12 bases in the middle. The CDR3 is 16 residues long. The CDR3 DNA sequence: TGTGCCAGCAGTTACTCTCCCAGGACAGCGAACACTGAAGCTTTCTTT. It yields the protein CASSYSPRTANTEAFF.

The genes are TRBV9 and TRBJ2-1, with 9 positions matching TRBD2. The germline gives CDR1 SGDLS, CDR2 YYNGEE. The V and J ends lost 0 bases and 9 bases, in that order; junction bases with no gene match: 16. This CDR3 is built from 18 residues. CDR3 sequence: CASSVAPRGLAGPIEQFF. The CDR3 DNA sequence: TGTGCCAGCAGCGTAGCGCCACGGGGACTAGCAGGTCCAATTGAGCAGTTCTTC. The full variable domain, in which reference TRBV9 and TRBJ2-1 provide the parts outside the CDR3, is DSGVTQTPKHLITATGQRVTLRCSPRSGDLSVYWYQQSLDQGLQFLIQYYNGEERAKGNILERFSAQQFPDLHSELNLSSLELGDSALYFCASSVAPRGLAGPIEQFFGPGTRLTVL.

The J gene is TRBJ1-6, the V gene TRBV18; 7 bases fit TRBD1. CDR1 KGHSH and CDR2 LQKENI come from the germline V gene. This CDR3 spans 15 amino acids. Unmatched junction bases numbered 7, after V lost 2 bases and J lost 9 bases. The CDR3 here is CASSPRQGWASPLHF. The CDR3 nucleotides read TGTGCCAGCTCACCAAGACAGGGTTGGGCTTCACCCCTCCACTTT.